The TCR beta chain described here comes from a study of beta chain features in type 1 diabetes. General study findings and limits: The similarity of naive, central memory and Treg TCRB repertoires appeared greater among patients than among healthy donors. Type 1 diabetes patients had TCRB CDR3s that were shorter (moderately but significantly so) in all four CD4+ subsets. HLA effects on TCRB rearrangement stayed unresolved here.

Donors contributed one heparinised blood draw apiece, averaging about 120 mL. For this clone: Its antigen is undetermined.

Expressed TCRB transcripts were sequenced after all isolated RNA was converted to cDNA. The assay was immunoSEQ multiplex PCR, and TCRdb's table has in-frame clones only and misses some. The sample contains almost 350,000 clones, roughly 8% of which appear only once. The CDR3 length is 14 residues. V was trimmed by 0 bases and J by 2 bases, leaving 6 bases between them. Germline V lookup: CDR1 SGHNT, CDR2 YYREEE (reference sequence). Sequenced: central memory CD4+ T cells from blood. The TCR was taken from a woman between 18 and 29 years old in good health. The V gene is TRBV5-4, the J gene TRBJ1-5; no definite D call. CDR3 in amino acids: CASSLAGGNQPQHF. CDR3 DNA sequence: TGTGCCAGCAGCTTGGCAGGAGGCAATCAGCCCCAGCATTTT.